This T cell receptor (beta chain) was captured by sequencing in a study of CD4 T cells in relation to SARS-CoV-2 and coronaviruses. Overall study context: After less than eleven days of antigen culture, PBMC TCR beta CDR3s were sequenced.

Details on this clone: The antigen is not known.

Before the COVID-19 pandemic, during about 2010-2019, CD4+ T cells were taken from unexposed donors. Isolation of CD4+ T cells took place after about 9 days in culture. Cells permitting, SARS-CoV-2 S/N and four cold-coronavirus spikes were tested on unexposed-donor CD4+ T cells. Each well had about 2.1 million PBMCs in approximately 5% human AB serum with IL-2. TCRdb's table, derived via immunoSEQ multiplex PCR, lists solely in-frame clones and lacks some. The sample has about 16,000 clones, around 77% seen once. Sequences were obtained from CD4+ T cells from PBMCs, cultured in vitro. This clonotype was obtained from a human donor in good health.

The CDR3 DNA reads as TGTGCCAGCAGTGTTTCTAGAGCTAACAATGAGCAGTTCTTC. The encoded protein is CASSVSRANNEQFF. J is TRBJ2-1 and V is TRBV2, with D hard to call. The V end lost 4 bases, the J end lost 5 bases, and 12 bases lay between the germline ends. Germline V lookup: CDR1 SNHLY, CDR2 FYNNEI. This CDR3 has 14 amino acids.